This TCR beta chain was documented in a study of blood T cell repertoires in COVID-19. As for the study in general: Sources were T cells, B-cell-depleted T cells, or PBMCs; the material itself was cDNA or gDNA.

The V gene lost 7 bases and the J gene lost 1 base, with 4 bases spanning the gap. The CDR3 runs to 12 residues. Germline assignment: CDR1 MNHEY and CDR2 SVGAGI. Sequencing used immunoSEQ multiplex PCR; TCRdb keeps in-frame clones, though not all of them. The sample records some 280,000 clones, just over 85% being singletons. Sequencing was carried out using peripheral blood. The chain combines TRBV6-5 with TRBJ2-2, with D uncertain. This clonotype was obtained from a woman aged 25 to 39 with active or convalescent COVID-19. CDR3 DNA: TGTGCCAGCACAGAGAACACCGGGGAGCTGTTTTTT. It is translated as CASTENTGELFF.